The source of this T cell receptor beta chain is a study of PD-1 blockade in classical Hodgkin lymphoma. Study-wide results and limits: TCR diversity in CD4+, not CD8+, cells rose significantly by C4D1.

In the case of this clone: The antigen remains undetermined.

The CDR3 spans 12 residues. Germline V gives CDR1 MDHEN, CDR2 SYDVKM. The V gene lost 6 bases and the J gene lost 5 bases, with 9 bases spanning the gap. Exposure to brentuximab vedotin varied, and each patient had relapsed following autologous stem cell transplantation. Repertoires were generated with immunoSEQ multiplex PCR, while TCRdb's copy carries only in-frame clones and drops some. The sample lists more than 11,000 clones; approximately 77% were seen once. Sample: peripheral blood mononuclear cells (PBMCs), taken at baseline. V is TRBV28 and J is TRBJ2-3; no clear D gene. The TCR sequence derives from a human donor with classical Hodgkin lymphoma. This CDR3 reads CASSPELDTQYF. Here the CDR3 DNA reads TGTGCCAGCAGCCCCGAGCTAGATACGCAGTATTTT.